The rows below give T cell receptor beta chains drawn from one sample of a study of T-cell reconstitution after alpha-beta-depleted transplantation in children. TCRdb reprocessed the PCR reads with MiXCR, giving one entry per CDR3 protein. In the table there are about 1,000,000 distinct CDR3 sequences, about 29% of which are singletons. The sample consisted of PBMCs, mostly from graft donor cells, taken 360 days after TCRalphabeta/CD19-depleted stem cell transplant. The receptors shown here come from a boy under three years old who had a stem cell transplant for SCID, so the T cells may come from the graft donor. Both conserved end residues are part of each CDR3. The D gene is left open where the match is weak. For some rows the clone size is stated as once, few or many, or as a class when expanded; others skip it.

J: TRBJ2-5; size: -; D: -; V: TRBV10-1; CDR3: CASSEGTPGIQETQYF; DNA: TGCGCCAGCAGTGAGGGGACTCCAGGAATACAAGAGACCCAGTACTTC
J: TRBJ2-5; size: -; D: -; V: TRBV5-6; CDR3: CASSFPWDSLEAQYF; DNA: TGTGCCAGCAGCTTCCCCTGGGACTCCTTAGAAGCTCAGTACTTC
J: TRBJ2-1; size: few; D: -; V: TRBV15; CDR3: CATSRDSSSYNEQFF; DNA: TGTGCCACCAGCAGAGATAGTAGCTCCTACAATGAGCAGTTCTTC
J: TRBJ1-6; size: -; D: -; V: TRBV6-1; CDR3: CASTRDVPKGSLHF; DNA: TGTGCCAGCACCCGGGACGTCCCTAAAGGATCCCTCCACTTT
J: TRBJ2-7; size: few; D: -; V: TRBV2; CDR3: CASSAGPTLIRTYEQYF; DNA: TGTGCCAGCAGTGCAGGACCGACCCTGATTCGGACCTACGAGCAGTACTTC
J: TRBJ2-7; size: few; D: -; V: TRBV3-1; CDR3: CASSHGGGAYEQYF; DNA: TGTGCCAGCAGCCACGGAGGAGGGGCCTACGAGCAGTACTTC
J: TRBJ1-2; size: few; D: -; V: TRBV7-3; CDR3: CASSLVVGVNYTF; DNA: TGTGCCAGCAGCTTGGTCGTGGGGGTGAACTACACCTTC
J: TRBJ2-2; size: -; D: -; V: TRBV15; CDR3: CATSSNLGPLNTGELFF; DNA: TGTGCCACCAGCAGCAATTTAGGACCCTTGAACACCGGGGAGCTGTTTTTT
J: TRBJ2-7; size: -; D: -; V: TRBV24-1; CDR3: CAGRRFGSYEQYF; DNA: TGTGCCGGGCGCCGCTTTGGCTCCTACGAGCAGTACTTC
J: TRBJ2-5; size: few; D: -; V: TRBV6-5; CDR3: CASSTKQGLRETQYF; DNA: TGTGCCAGCAGTACCAAACAGGGTTTGCGGGAGACCCAGTACTTC
J: TRBJ2-7; size: -; D: -; V: TRBV15; CDR3: CATSRDQGEQYF; DNA: TGTGCCACCAGCAGAGATCAGGGCGAGCAGTACTTC
J: TRBJ2-5; size: -; D: TRBD2; V: TRBV7-3; CDR3: CASSLIGLAGGETQYF; DNA: TGTGCCAGCAGCTTAATAGGGCTAGCGGGGGGAGAGACCCAGTACTTC
J: TRBJ2-7; size: -; D: -; V: TRBV12-3/TRBV12-4; CDR3: CASSLLDRAYEQYF; DNA: TGTGCCAGCAGTTTACTCGACAGAGCCTACGAGCAGTACTTC